The 13 T cell receptor beta chains below were found in one sample sequenced in a study of cytomegalovirus exposure and HLA in healthy donors. The study ran its PCR with 60 Vbeta and 13 Jbeta primers. Profiling relied on immunoSEQ multiplex PCR, and the TCRdb table lists in-frame clones only, not all of them. The sample gives around 64,000 clones, about 85% of which show up once; 9.5% to 12% is in the top ten. Source material: PBMCs. All receptors come from a female donor in good health and CMV-seronegative.

This chain joins TRBV7-2 and TRBJ2-1, with a tentative D call TRBD1 (6 bases). The V end was cut by 5 bases, the J end by 0 bases, with 14 bases between. The V gene's germline CDR1 is SGHTA and CDR2 FQGNSA. The CDR3 is 16 amino acids. The DNA for the CDR3 is TGTGCCAGCAGCGGGGTGAGGGGGAGCTCCTACAATGAGCAGTTCTTC. Its protein is CASSGVRGSSYNEQFF.

The chain combines TRBV10-2 with TRBJ1-3; D is undetermined. V lost 7 bases and J lost 3, with 13 bases in between. Germline-derived CDR1 and CDR2 are WSHSY and SAAADI. This CDR3 has 14 residues. In nucleotides, the CDR3 is TGCGCCAGCACGCGAGGTCTGGATGGAAACACCATATATTTT. Translation gives CASTRGLDGNTIYF.

This clone occurred once. This chain uses TRBV28 with TRBJ1-2, with D possibly matching TRBD1 (5 bases). The CDR3 spans 15 residues. Trimming removed 2 bases from V and 2 bases from J, with 12 bases in between. Germline CDR1 reads MDHEN; CDR2 reads SYDVKM. CDR3 in DNA: TGTGCCAGCAGTTTAATAGGACAAGGGAACTATGGCTACACCTTC. It specifies CASSLIGQGNYGYTF.

This clone was counted only a few times. In nucleotides, the CDR3 is TGTGCCAGCTCAACCGAGGACAGGGAAGAGACCCAGTACTTC. Encoded protein: CASSTEDREETQYF. The chain combines TRBV18 with TRBJ2-5; 8 nucleotides align to TRBD1. Germline loops: CDR1 KGHSH, CDR2 LQKENI. V trimming: 5 bases; J trimming: 3 bases; junction bases outside the gene matches: 5. The CDR3 has 14 amino acids.

The CDR3 loop is CANPPCAGNSTDTQYF. The CDR3, as DNA: TGTGCTAACCCCCCCTGCGCGGGAAATTCCACAGATACGCAGTATTTT. The gene calls are TRBV7-7 and TRBJ2-3; possibly TRBD2 for D (6 bases). CDR3 length equals 16 residues. In germline, CDR1 is SSHAT, CDR2 FNYEAQ (reference sequence).

V gene TRBV7-8 combines with J gene TRBJ1-2; 7 nucleotides line up with TRBD1. The trim removed 10 bases at V and 4 bases at J, leaving 9 bases unmatched. This CDR3 comprises 13 residues. Germline V CDR1 and CDR2: SGHVS, FQNEAQ. The chain's CDR3 is CATAAGTAYGYTF. The DNA for the CDR3 is TGTGCCACGGCAGCCGGGACAGCCTATGGCTACACCTTC. Complete variable domain (other parts from reference TRBV7-8 and TRBJ1-2): GAGVSQSPRYKVAKRGQDVALRCDPISGHVSLFWYQQALGQGPEFLTYFQNEAQLDKSGLPSDRFFAERPEGSVSTLKIQRTQQEDSAVYLCATAAGTAYGYTFGSGTRLTVV.

This clone came up a few times. The chain uses TRBV2 and TRBJ1-2; D remains unclear. Per germline, CDR1 SNHLY and CDR2 FYNNEI. The CDR3 is 15 amino acids. The V and J ends lost 0 bases and 4 bases respectively, with 12 bases between them. The CDR3 region has the DNA TGTGCCAGCAGTGAAGCGCTTCGAACATCCTATGGCTACACCTTC. It specifies CASSEALRTSYGYTF.

J is TRBJ2-6 and V is TRBV11-1, with TRBD2 matching over 8 bases. The CDR3 is 18 residues long. V lost 6 bases, J lost 0 bases, and 10 bases stayed unmatched. Germline V gene data show CDR1 as SGHAT and CDR2 as FQDESV (reference sequence). The CDR3 nucleotides are TGTGCCAGCAGGTCCCTTGCGGGGGGCACCTCTGGGGCCAACGTCCTGACTTTC. It codes for CASRSLAGGTSGANVLTF.

The rearrangement joins TRBV28 to TRBJ1-6, with TRBD1 matching over 10 bases. The CDR3 has 17 residues. After removal of 2 bases from V and 7 bases from J, the junction contained 8 bases not matched to a gene. Germline CDR1 reads MDHEN; CDR2 reads SYDVKM. The DNA for the CDR3 is TGTGCCAGCAGTTTACCCGGGACAGGGGACGGAAATTCACCCCTCCACTTT. Protein sequence: CASSLPGTGDGNSPLHF.

The chain combines TRBV30 with TRBJ1-5; D is undetermined. Per germline, CDR1 GTSNPN and CDR2 SVGIG (reference sequence). This CDR3 has 14 residues. The V gene lost 1 base and the J gene lost 4 bases, with 11 bases spanning the gap. The CDR3 region is CAWSGGLINQPQHF. In DNA form, the CDR3 reads TGTGCCTGGAGTGGAGGGTTAATTAATCAGCCCCAGCATTTT.

The J gene is TRBJ2-1, the V gene TRBV27, with D tentatively TRBD2 (5 bases). Looked up from germline, CDR1 is MNHEY and CDR2 is SMNVEV (reference sequence). V lost 3 bases and J lost 8, with 14 bases in between. The CDR3 contains 14 residues. CDR3: CASSFSLAPHEQFF. CDR3 DNA sequence: TGTGCCAGCAGTTTTTCTCTAGCTCCCCATGAGCAGTTCTTC.

The V call is TRBV6-1, the J call TRBJ2-5; TRBD2 matches at 8 bases. V was clipped by 6 bases and J by 2 bases; unmatched bases: 8. The CDR3 is 15 amino acids. Germline-derived CDR1 and CDR2 are MNHNS and SASEGT. The CDR3 sequence: CASSERGRYQETQYF. CDR3 in DNA: TGTGCCAGCAGCGAGCGGGGGCGCTATCAAGAGACCCAGTACTTC.

The rearrangement joins TRBV27 to TRBJ1-2, with TRBD1 matching over 9 bases. Per germline, CDR1 MNHEY and CDR2 SMNVEV (reference sequence). The CDR3 is 12 residues long. With 6 bases clipped from V and 10 bases from J, the junction kept 6 bases outside the gene matches. The DNA of the CDR3 is TGTGCCAGCAGGGGGACAGGGCAGGTCTACACCTTC. This codes for CASRGTGQVYTF.